One and the same sample provided the 8 T cell receptor beta chains below, sequenced in a study of blood T cell repertoires in COVID-19. The method was immunoSEQ multiplex PCR; TCRdb's version includes in-frame clones alone and lacks a portion of them. The table records some 320,000 clones, roughly 86% of them present only once. What was sequenced was peripheral blood. Receptors were obtained from a woman aged 30 to 39 with COVID-19, enrolled during active disease.

The chain recombines TRBV6-5 with TRBJ2-7; TRBD1 matches at 7 bases. The CDR3 is made up of 15 amino acids. V lost 1 base to trimming and J lost 0 bases; unmatched junction nucleotides: 3. Germline V lookup: CDR1 MNHEY, CDR2 SVGAGI. The CDR3 here is CASSYWAGGSYEQYF. The CDR3 nucleotides read TGTGCCAGCAGTTACTGGGCAGGGGGCTCCTACGAGCAGTACTTC.

The chain joins TRBV11-2 to TRBJ2-7; maybe TRBD1 (6 bases). The germline gives CDR1 SGHAT, CDR2 FQNNGV. V lost 4 bases to trimming and J lost 0 bases, with 10 bases between them. The CDR3 contains 14 residues. Here the CDR3 DNA reads TGTGCCAGCAGCTACAGGGTAAGCTCCTACGAGCAGTACTTC. The encoded protein is CASSYRVSSYEQYF.

The V and J genes are TRBV19 and TRBJ1-2, with 8 bases aligning to TRBD1. The length of the CDR3 is 16 residues. The germline CDR1 and CDR2 sequences are LNHDA and SQIVND (reference sequence). The trim removed 6 bases at V and 4 bases at J, leaving 13 bases unmatched. CDR3 DNA: TGTGCCAGTAGCCGGGAATGGACAGGGCCTAGCTATGGCTACACCTTC. This translates into CASSREWTGPSYGYTF. Looking up the rest from reference TRBV19 and TRBJ1-2 gives the full variable domain: DGGITQSPKYLFRKEGQNVTLSCEQNLNHDAMYWYRQDPGQGLRLIYYSQIVNDFQKGDIAEGYSVSREKKESFPLTVTSAQKNPTAFYLCASSREWTGPSYGYTFGSGTRLTVV.

The chain links TRBV15 to TRBJ2-7; the D is unclear. V lost 0 bases to trimming and J lost 9 bases, with 15 bases between them. Germline values: CDR1 LNHNV, CDR2 YYDKDF (reference sequence). The CDR3 runs to 14 residues. This chain's CDR3 is CATSRDVGSGGQYF. The CDR3 DNA is TGTGCCACCAGCAGAGATGTTGGCAGTGGCGGGCAGTACTTC.

This chain connects TRBV6-2 or TRBV6-3 to TRBJ2-3; D is perhaps TRBD2 (6 bases). CDR3 length: 16 amino acids. V was pared by 6 bases and J by 2 bases, with 18 bases between. Germline values: CDR1 MNHEY, CDR2 SVGEGT. The CDR3 loop is CASSHGTAWSTDTQYF. In nucleotides, the CDR3 is TGTGCCAGCAGCCATGGGACTGCGTGGTCCACAGATACGCAGTATTTT.

V usage is TRBV27 and J usage is TRBJ2-2; 9 bases agree with TRBD1. The CDR3 has 16 amino acids. V was pared by 6 bases and J by 2 bases, with 7 bases of the junction left unmatched. Germline V lookup: CDR1 MNHEY, CDR2 SMNVEV (reference sequence). CDR3 in DNA: TGTGCCAGCAGGGCCCAGGACAGGGGTAACACCGGGGAGCTGTTTTTT. It codes for CASRAQDRGNTGELFF.

This clone was seen only a few times. V is TRBV7-2 and J is TRBJ1-1; 9 bases map to TRBD1. Trimming removed 0 bases from V and 5 bases from J; junction bases left unmatched: 1. Looked up from germline, CDR1 is SGHTA and CDR2 is FQGNSA. The CDR3 contains 14 residues. The CDR3 DNA reads as TGTGCCAGCAGCTTAGCACAGGGGGCGACTGAAGCTTTCTTT. Residues: CASSLAQGATEAFF.

The V and J genes are TRBV5-5 and TRBJ2-1; 9 bases are shared with TRBD1. V lost 4 bases and J lost 6; bases outside the gene matches: 5. Looked up from germline, CDR1 is SGHKS and CDR2 is YYEKEE (reference sequence). The CDR3 runs 14 residues. In DNA form, the CDR3 reads TGTGCCAGCAGCACCAAGGACAGGGGCAATGAGCAGTTCTTC. This sequence encodes CASSTKDRGNEQFF.